The next 32 T cell receptor beta chains were all read from a single sample in a study of blood T cell repertoires in COVID-19. Using immunoSEQ multiplex PCR, the repertoire was profiled, and TCRdb retains in-frame clones only, with some absent. The sample comprises around 220,000 clones, 84% of which are singletons, and approximately 20% rests with the top ten. Input material: peripheral blood. These receptors came from a man aged 30 to 39 with active or convalescent COVID-19.

A single count supports this clone. The V call is TRBV28, the J call TRBJ2-3; TRBD2 is a possible D gene (6 bases). V was clipped by 8 bases and J by 4 bases, with 19 bases between them. In germline, CDR1 is MDHEN, CDR2 SYDVKM. The CDR3 loop spans 15 amino acids. The CDR3 protein is CASLSRETAADTQYF. As DNA, the CDR3 is TGTGCCAGCCTGTCTCGGGAGACGGCGGCAGATACGCAGTATTTT.

The chain carries TRBV24-1 and TRBJ1-2; D might be TRBD1 (5 bases). The V gene's germline CDR1 is KGHDR and CDR2 SFDVKD. Trimming shortened V by 3 bases and J by 3 bases, and 13 bases separated the two germline ends. This CDR3 comprises 15 residues. The CDR3 DNA is TGTGCCACCAGTGATCCCGCGGGACGAGACTATGGCTACACCTTC. It encodes CATSDPAGRDYGYTF.

The chain carries TRBV27 and TRBJ2-5; TRBD2 aligns across 9 bases. The CDR3 sequence is 14 residues long. From germline, CDR1 is MNHEY and CDR2 SMNVEV (reference sequence). The junction had 1 base not matched to a gene; V was cut back by 4 bases and J by 1 base. Here the CDR3 reads CASSSAGGQETQYF. The DNA of the CDR3 is TGTGCCAGCAGTTCAGCGGGGGGCCAAGAGACCCAGTACTTC.

The chain uses TRBV28 and TRBJ2-2; 10 bases line up with TRBD1. V shed 8 bases and J 4 bases; nucleotides not matched to a gene: 7. The CDR3 has 15 residues. Germline CDR1 MDHEN, CDR2 SYDVKM. Here the CDR3 reads CASFQGTGVTGELFF. As DNA, the CDR3 is TGTGCCAGCTTCCAAGGGACAGGGGTCACCGGGGAGCTGTTTTTT.

The genes are TRBV21-1 and TRBJ2-7; the tabulated D call, TRBD1, remains unverified against the DNA. TRBV21-1 is recorded as a pseudogene. The CDR3 spans 15 residues. The CDR3 loop is CASSKGYRGPYEQYF. CDR3 nucleotides: TGTGCCAGCAGCAAGGGGTACAGGGGACCCTACGAGCAGTACTTC.

This sequence joins TRBV6-5 and TRBJ2-2; 7 positions agree with TRBD1. V lost 2 bases, J lost 8 bases, and 11 bases stayed unmatched. This CDR3 spans 16 amino acids. From germline, CDR1 is MNHEY and CDR2 SVGAGI. The CDR3 reads CASSYGGTVGTGELFF. The CDR3 coding sequence is TGTGCCAGCAGTTACGGTGGGACAGTCGGGACAGGGGAGCTGTTTTTT.

The chain is built from TRBV2 and TRBJ2-7, with TRBD1 identical over 7 bases. Germline V gene sequence: CDR1 SNHLY, CDR2 FYNNEI. The trim removed 7 bases at V and 0 bases at J, leaving 6 bases unmatched. The CDR3 extends over 14 amino acids. This chain's CDR3 is CASTPQGNSYEQYF. Written as DNA, the CDR3 is TGTGCCAGCACCCCACAGGGGAACTCCTACGAGCAGTACTTC. The entire variable domain, with the rest obtained from reference TRBV2 and TRBJ2-7, is as follows: EPEVTQTPSHQVTQMGQEVILRCVPISNHLYFYWYRQILGQKVEFLVSFYNNEISEKSEIFDDQFSVERPDGSNFTLKIRSTKLEDSAMYFCASTPQGNSYEQYFGPGTRLTVT.

The chain couples TRBV20-1 to TRBJ2-1; D ambiguous. V lost 3 bases and J 0 bases, leaving 9 bases between the germline ends. Germline V CDR1 and CDR2: DFQATT, SNEGSKA (reference sequence). CDR3 length: 14 amino acids. The CDR3 nucleotides are TGCAGTGCTAGTAAGGAGAGCTCCTACAATGAGCAGTTCTTC. Translation gives CSASKESSYNEQFF.

V gene TRBV9 combines with J gene TRBJ1-2; a possible D gene is TRBD1 (6 bases). The V end lost 3 bases, the J end lost 8 bases, and 14 bases lay between the germline ends. CDR3 length: 13 residues. Germline values: CDR1 SGDLS, CDR2 YYNGEE. The CDR3 DNA reads as TGTGCCAGCAGCGACTCTACAGGGAACGGCTACACCTTC. This translates into CASSDSTGNGYTF. The full variable domain, its missing parts supplied by reference TRBV9 and TRBJ1-2, is DSGVTQTPKHLITATGQRVTLRCSPRSGDLSVYWYQQSLDQGLQFLIQYYNGEERAKGNILERFSAQQFPDLHSELNLSSLELGDSALYFCASSDSTGNGYTFGSGTRLTVV.

CDR3 residues: CASSLEGTANEKLFF. The CDR3 DNA reads TGCGCCAGCAGCTTGGAGGGGACAGCTAATGAAAAACTGTTTTTT. The chain employs TRBV5-1 and TRBJ1-4, with TRBD1 identical over 7 bases. Germline-derived CDR1 and CDR2 are SGHRS and YFSETQ. V trimming: 0 bases; J trimming: 3 bases; junction bases outside the gene matches: 2. The CDR3 is 15 residues long.

The genes are TRBV18 and TRBJ2-7; TRBD1 aligns across 8 bases. Trimming took 6 bases from V and 0 from J; bases not matched to a gene: 1. The germline V gene has CDR1 KGHSH and CDR2 LQKENI. The CDR3 covers 13 residues. The chain's CDR3 is CASSTGASYEQYF. CDR3 in DNA: TGTGCCAGCTCGACAGGGGCCTCCTACGAGCAGTACTTC.

The chain joins TRBV5-4 to TRBJ1-2, with D perhaps matching TRBD1 (6 bases). The CDR3 is made up of 14 amino acids. V lost 6 bases and J lost 2, with 14 bases in between. Germline-derived CDR1 and CDR2 are SGHNT and YYREEE (reference sequence). The CDR3 DNA reads TGTGCCAGCACCCTCCTGGGGACAAACTATGGCTACACCTTC. Translating gives CASTLLGTNYGYTF.

This clone has a handful of counts. The chain recombines TRBV9 with TRBJ2-7; D is unclear. Germline V CDR1 and CDR2: SGDLS, YYNGEE. Between the trimmed V and J ends, which lost 4 bases and 1 base, there was a span of 12 bases. CDR3 length equals 14 residues. The CDR3 sequence: CASSPRPGSYEQYF. In nucleotides, the CDR3 is TGTGCCAGCAGCCCCCGGCCGGGTTCCTACGAGCAGTACTTC.

The chain recombines TRBV7-4 with TRBJ2-7, with 7 nucleotides matching TRBD1. This CDR3 has 14 residues. The V and J ends lost 8 bases and 0 bases, in that order; junction bases with no gene match: 7. From germline, CDR1 is SGHVT and CDR2 SQSDAQ. CDR3: CASGPSGGSYEQYF. For the CDR3, the DNA is TGTGCCAGCGGACCCTCAGGGGGCTCCTACGAGCAGTACTTC.

The chain combines TRBV28 with TRBJ1-5; TRBD1 might be the D (6 bases). The CDR3 sequence is 16 residues long. The germline CDR1 and CDR2 sequences are MDHEN and SYDVKM. V was cut by 3 bases and J by 1 base, with 13 bases left in between. CDR3 coding DNA: TGTGCCAGCAGTTTGATTGGCAGGGGAAGCAATCAGCCCCAGCATTTT. It specifies CASSLIGRGSNQPQHF.

The chain uses TRBV5-1 and TRBJ1-2; no firm D call. The CDR3 is 14 residues long. From germline, CDR1 is SGHRS and CDR2 YFSETQ. Between the trimmed V and J ends, which lost 4 bases and 2 bases, there was a span of 12 bases. The CDR3 DNA reads as TGCGCCAGCAGCAGGAGAGACGGCAACTATGGCTACACCTTC. Protein sequence: CASSRRDGNYGYTF.

This clone came up once. The chain joins TRBV28 to TRBJ2-1; 8 nucleotides align to TRBD1. Trimming took 1 base from V and 9 from J; bases not matched to a gene: 2. The CDR3 is 13 residues long. Germline V gene sequence: CDR1 MDHEN, CDR2 SYDVKM. The CDR3 is CASSLSGGTEQFF. CDR3 DNA: TGTGCCAGCAGTTTATCAGGGGGCACTGAGCAGTTCTTC. Drawing the rest from reference TRBV28 and TRBJ2-1, the complete variable domain is DVKVTQSSRYLVKRTGEKVFLECVQDMDHENMFWYRQDPGLGLRLIYFSYDVKMKEKGDIPEGYSVSREKKERFSLILESASTNQTSMYLCASSLSGGTEQFFGPGTRLTVL.

The J gene is TRBJ2-7, the V gene TRBV19, with 10 bases lining up with TRBD1. This CDR3 has 15 amino acids. Unmatched junction bases numbered 6, after V lost 4 bases and J lost 3 bases. Germline V gene sequence: CDR1 LNHDA, CDR2 SQIVND (reference sequence). The CDR3 sequence is CASSTSGTGDYEQYF. CDR3 nucleotides: TGTGCCAGTAGTACCTCCGGGACAGGGGACTACGAGCAGTACTTC.

The chain has TRBV28 and TRBJ2-5; D is perhaps TRBD2 (6 bases). Per the germline V gene, CDR1 is MDHEN and CDR2 is SYDVKM. The CDR3 totals 16 residues. V was clipped by 5 bases and J by 5 bases, with 21 bases between them. The CDR3: CASSEGGAQFGETQYF. The CDR3 DNA reads TGTGCCAGCAGTGAGGGCGGGGCGCAGTTTGGGGAGACCCAGTACTTC.

The chain couples TRBV9 to TRBJ1-2; D gene unclear. The germline V gene has CDR1 SGDLS and CDR2 YYNGEE. CDR3 size: 14 residues. V was pared by 6 bases and J by 5 bases, with 17 bases between. The DNA of the CDR3 is TGTGCCAGCACCGCGGGTGGCAGGTCATATGGCTACACCTTC. Amino acids: CASTAGGRSYGYTF.

V and J are TRBV7-9 and TRBJ1-6, with a possible D match to TRBD1 (5 bases). This CDR3 contains 13 residues. V lost 5 bases, J lost 9 bases, and 11 bases lay in between. The germline gives CDR1 SEHNR, CDR2 FQNEAQ (reference sequence). This chain's CDR3 is CASSRGEVSPLHF. CDR3 coding DNA: TGTGCCAGCAGCCGAGGGGAGGTTTCACCCCTCCACTTT.

The chain has TRBV19 and TRBJ2-3; TRBD1 matches 7 bases. V gave up 5 bases and J gave up 6 bases; unmatched junction bases: 8. Germline V CDR1 and CDR2: LNHDA, SQIVND (reference sequence). This CDR3 contains 14 residues. In nucleotides, the CDR3 is TGTGCCAGTAGTCCTCGACAGGGTTTGGATACGCAGTATTTT. This gives the protein CASSPRQGLDTQYF.

The sample holds a few counts of this clone. The chain couples TRBV15 to TRBJ1-5, with TRBD1 identical over 10 bases. This CDR3 comprises 20 residues. Germline V gene data show CDR1 as LNHNV and CDR2 as YYDKDF (reference sequence). Germline trimming cut 3 bases from V and 0 bases from J; bases unmatched to any gene: 14. The CDR3 spells CATSSSLDRGRIGSNQPQHF. The DNA of the CDR3 is TGTGCCACCAGCAGCTCCTTAGACAGGGGGCGAATAGGTAGCAATCAGCCCCAGCATTTT.

The chain employs TRBV3-1 (or the pseudogene TRBV3-2) and TRBJ2-7, with D possibly being TRBD2 (6 bases). Trimming removed 1 base at V and 4 bases at J, with 11 bases between. The length of the CDR3 is 14 residues. Germline V gene lookup returns CDR1 LGHDT and CDR2 YNNKEL (reference sequence). The CDR3 here is CASSQAGSKYEQYF. The CDR3 DNA follows: TGTGCCAGCAGCCAAGCCGGGAGTAAGTACGAGCAGTACTTC.

The genes are TRBV6-4 and TRBJ2-5; 12 bases map to TRBD2. CDR3 length: 15 amino acids. CDR1 is MRHNA and CDR2 is SNTAGT in the germline V gene. J lost 5 bases, V lost 3 bases, and 4 bases had no gene match. The CDR3 DNA follows: TGTGCCAGCAGTGAAACTAGCGGGGGGAGCGAGACCCAGTACTTC. Amino acids: CASSETSGGSETQYF.

V usage is TRBV28 and J usage is TRBJ2-3; TRBD1 matches 10 bases. The germline V gene encodes CDR1 MDHEN and CDR2 SYDVKM. The CDR3 spans 15 residues. The ends lost 2 bases at V and 5 bases at J; junction bases unmatched: 4. Here the CDR3 reads CASSLRQGAGDTQYF. DNA of the CDR3: TGTGCCAGCAGTTTACGACAGGGGGCGGGAGATACGCAGTATTTT.

This clone appeared a single time. V and J are TRBV6-4 and TRBJ2-3; 11 nucleotides line up with TRBD2. Germline values: CDR1 MRHNA, CDR2 SNTAGT. Trimming cost V 5 bases and J 6 bases; bases outside gene matches: 4. The CDR3 totals 14 residues. CDR3 DNA: TGTGCCAGCAGTAAGACTAGCGGGGTCGATACGCAGTATTTT. Protein product: CASSKTSGVDTQYF.

The chain uses TRBV19 and TRBJ2-2, with 8 bases matching TRBD2. This CDR3 is 18 amino acids long. The J segment lost 1 base and the V segment lost 7 bases, leaving 14 bases of the junction unmatched. Germline V gives CDR1 LNHDA, CDR2 SQIVND (reference sequence). CDR3 DNA sequence: TGTGCCAGTACCTCAAGGGGGTCGGGAGGGATGAACACCGGGGAGCTGTTTTTT. Its protein product is CASTSRGSGGMNTGELFF. The full variable domain, rest sourced from reference TRBV19 and TRBJ2-2, is DGGITQSPKYLFRKEGQNVTLSCEQNLNHDAMYWYRQDPGQGLRLIYYSQIVNDFQKGDIAEGYSVSREKKESFPLTVTSAQKNPTAFYLCASTSRGSGGMNTGELFFGEGSRLTVL.

The V gene is TRBV9, the J gene TRBJ1-1; D might be TRBD1 (5 bases). Per the germline V gene, CDR1 is SGDLS and CDR2 is YYNGEE. The CDR3 spans 14 residues. V shed 4 bases and J shed 1 base, with 11 bases lying between them. The CDR3 region has the DNA TGTGCCAGCAGCCCCCAGGGAGGGAACACTGAAGCTTTCTTT. Protein product: CASSPQGGNTEAFF.

V is TRBV5-1 and J is TRBJ2-7; 14 bases are a match to TRBD2. Germline V gene sequence: CDR1 SGHRS, CDR2 YFSETQ. The CDR3 consists of 14 residues. Trimming removed 4 bases from V and 7 bases from J; junction bases left unmatched: 4. The CDR3 reads CASSLTSGRVEQYF. The CDR3 DNA reads as TGCGCCAGCAGCCTGACTAGCGGGAGGGTTGAGCAGTACTTC.

J is TRBJ2-6 and V is TRBV4-3, with a possible D match to TRBD2 (6 bases). V lost 4 bases, J lost 0 bases, and 16 bases lay in between. Germline lookup yields CDR1 LGHNA and CDR2 YSLEER. This CDR3 is 18 amino acids long. Here the CDR3 reads CASSLARDSYSGANVLTF. The CDR3 DNA reads as TGCGCCAGCAGCCTCGCGCGGGACTCCTACTCTGGGGCCAACGTCCTGACTTTC.

The J gene is TRBJ2-3, the V gene TRBV5-1, with 7 bases matching TRBD2. The trim removed 5 bases at V and 1 base at J, leaving 10 bases unmatched. CDR1 and CDR2 from the germline V gene are SGHRS and YFSETQ. The CDR3 runs to 16 residues. Here the CDR3 reads CASRQTSSPGTDTQYF. CDR3 in DNA: TGCGCCAGCAGGCAGACTAGCAGTCCGGGCACAGATACGCAGTATTTT.